Listed below are T cell receptor beta chains from one sample, sequenced in a study of read filtering for tumor transcriptome and immune sequencing. A single record per CDR3 protein comes from TCRdb applying MiXCR to the reads. The table lists approximately 59,000 distinct CDR3 sequences, more than 9% of them singletons. The specimen sequenced was a population of CD138-negative cells sorted from bone marrow. The receptors stem from a donor older than 35 with multiple myeloma. Each CDR3 is given with its conserved first and last residue. The D gene is left open where the match is weak. Clone size is not always given. Where it is, it says once, few, many or a class for expanded clones.

abundance | d_gene | j_gene | v_gene | CDR3aa | CDR3nt
- | - | TRBJ2-7 | TRBV5-5 | CASSLGLATAYEQYF | TGTGCCAGCAGCTTGGGGCTAGCGACAGCGTACGAGCAGTACTTC
- | TRBD2 | TRBJ2-1 | TRBV7-2 | CASSGGLAPNEQFF | TGTGCCAGCAGCGGGGGACTAGCACCCAATGAGCAGTTCTTC
many | - | TRBJ1-2 | TRBV30 | CAWSPRTDYGYTF | TGTGCCTGGAGTCCGAGGACAGATTATGGCTACACCTTC
many | - | TRBJ2-3 | TRBV7-6 | CASSRGTSDTQYF | TGTGCCAGCAGCCGGGGGACCTCAGATACGCAGTATTTT
many | - | TRBJ2-3 | TRBV5-1 | CASSLGEATDTQYF | TGCGCCAGCAGCTTGGGCGAAGCCACAGATACGCAGTATTTT
many | TRBD1 | TRBJ1-6 | TRBV7-9 | CASSTGQTNSPLHF | TGTGCCAGCAGCACGGGACAGACTAATTCACCCCTCCACTTT
many | TRBD2 | TRBJ2-4 | TRBV29-1 | CSALKGGSKNIQYF | TGCAGCGCACTAAAGGGAGGGTCCAAAAACATTCAGTACTTC
many | TRBD1 | TRBJ2-6 | TRBV10-3 | CAISRTGTGANVLTF | TGTGCCATCAGCCGGACAGGGACTGGGGCCAACGTCCTGACTTTC
many | TRBD1 | TRBJ2-6 | TRBV6-2/TRBV6-3 | CASRDRGQIPHPGANVLTF | TGTGCCAGCCGGGACAGGGGGCAGATTCCTCACCCTGGGGCCAACGTCCTGACTTTC
few | - | TRBJ1-2 | TRBV10-2 | CASMYGQGNYGYTF | TGCGCCAGCATGTATGGGCAGGGTAACTATGGCTACACCTTC